This passage covers 18 T cell receptor beta chains from one sample sequenced in a study of blood T cell repertoires in COVID-19. Clones were sequenced by immunoSEQ multiplex PCR, and TCRdb holds only the in-frame ones, with some missing. Among roughly 230,000 clones listed, about 80% were seen once. The source material was PBMCs or T cells enriched from blood (not recorded which). The receptors come from a man in his forties or fifties who had recovered from COVID-19.

The rearrangement uses TRBV7-9 and TRBJ2-7; D is perhaps TRBD1 (8 bases). The CDR3 consists of 16 residues. V lost 0 bases, J lost 1 base, and 13 bases lay in between. The germline CDR1 and CDR2 sequences are SEHNR and FQNEAQ (reference sequence). The CDR3 nucleotides are TGTGCCAGCAGCTTAGCGGCGGGGGACAGGTCCTACGAGCAGTACTTC. Its protein product is CASSLAAGDRSYEQYF.

This chain links TRBV9 with TRBJ1-4; weak D call: TRBD1 (6 bases). CDR1 and CDR2 (germline): SGDLS, YYNGEE. V was cut by 2 bases and J by 3 bases, with 14 bases left in between. The CDR3 consists of 16 residues. The CDR3 protein is CASSVTPGVSNEKLFF. For the CDR3, the DNA is TGTGCCAGCAGCGTGACACCAGGGGTTTCTAATGAAAAACTGTTTTTT.

The table lists this clone with a count of one. This rearrangement joins TRBV27 to TRBJ2-7, with 8 bases fitting TRBD1. The CDR3 is made up of 13 amino acids. CDR1 and CDR2 from the germline V gene are MNHEY and SMNVEV (reference sequence). V lost 6 bases and J lost 2; bases outside the gene matches: 3. CDR3 nucleotides: TGTGCCAGCAGAGAGGACAGGGCCTACGAGCAGTACTTC. This gives the protein CASREDRAYEQYF.

CDR3 in DNA: TGTGCCAGCAGCGGCAGGGCAGATACGCAGTATTTT. It encodes CASSGRADTQYF. The rearrangement uses TRBV11-2 and TRBJ2-3; D possibly corresponds to TRBD1 (5 bases). V dropped 5 bases and J dropped 4 bases, with 7 bases sitting between them. This CDR3 is built from 12 residues. In germline, CDR1 is SGHAT, CDR2 FQNNGV.

This clone was seen more than once but under ten times. V gene TRBV5-1 combines with J gene TRBJ2-5; 7 bases agree with TRBD1. Germline-derived CDR1 and CDR2 are SGHRS and YFSETQ. With 2 bases clipped from V and 4 bases from J, the junction kept 8 bases outside the gene matches. The CDR3 has 15 amino acids. The CDR3 region has the DNA TGCGCCAGCAGCTTCTTGGCAGGGGGTGGAGAGACCCAGTACTTC. Its protein product is CASSFLAGGGETQYF.

This rearrangement joins TRBV11-3 to TRBJ2-7; TRBD1 matches 11 bases. The CDR3 sequence is 16 residues long. After removal of 4 bases from V and 4 bases from J, the junction contained 9 bases not matched to a gene. CDR1 is SGHNT and CDR2 is YENEEA in the germline V gene. The CDR3 here is CASSSLPGQGEYEQYF. CDR3 DNA sequence: TGTGCCAGCAGCTCGCTCCCGGGACAGGGGGAATACGAGCAGTACTTC.

CDR3 DNA: TGTGCCACCCCGGGACAGGGTCCCCGAGGTTCTGAAGCTTTCTTT. Residues: CATPGQGPRGSEAFF. The chain carries TRBV2 and TRBJ1-1; TRBD1 matches 9 bases. The CDR3 has 15 residues. The germline gives CDR1 SNHLY, CDR2 FYNNEI. Losses at the gene ends were 10 bases for V and 6 bases for J; bases not matched to a gene: 15.

This chain uses TRBV29-1 with TRBJ2-1; D unclear. The CDR3 loop spans 14 amino acids. Trimming took 6 bases from V and 7 from J, leaving 19 bases between them. Germline lookup yields CDR1 SQVTM and CDR2 ANQGSEA. The DNA for the CDR3 is TGCAGCGTCCACCGATCTTCGGGTAGGAATGAGCAGTTCTTC. It yields the protein CSVHRSSGRNEQFF.

The rearrangement joins TRBV11-3 to TRBJ2-5; 7 nucleotides line up with TRBD2. The CDR3 loop spans 15 amino acids. Trimming cost V 4 bases and J 2 bases; bases outside gene matches: 7. CDR1 is SGHNT and CDR2 is YENEEA in the germline V gene. Written as DNA, the CDR3 is TGTGCCAGCAGCTGGGAGGGAGGCTTACAAGAGACCCAGTACTTC. Its protein product is CASSWEGGLQETQYF.

This chain joins TRBV27 and TRBJ1-5; tentatively, D is TRBD1 (6 bases). The CDR3 has 13 residues. Germline CDR1 and CDR2: MNHEY and SMNVEV (reference sequence). The V end was cut by 5 bases, the J end by 4 bases, with 9 bases between. The CDR3 DNA reads as TGTGCCAGCAGTCATCAGGGGAATCAGCCCCAGCATTTT. This codes for CASSHQGNQPQHF.

The chain joins TRBV5-1 to TRBJ2-1; D gene ambiguous. V was clipped by 4 bases and J by 7 bases, with 15 bases between them. Germline CDR1 reads SGHRS; CDR2 reads YFSETQ. The CDR3 extends over 14 amino acids. CDR3 amino acids: CASSAASSGNEQFF. CDR3 coding DNA: TGCGCCAGCAGCGCGGCCAGTTCCGGGAATGAGCAGTTCTTC.

This chain joins TRBV3-1 (or the pseudogene TRBV3-2) and TRBJ1-2, with D possibly being TRBD1 (6 bases). This CDR3 is 13 amino acids long. Per the germline V gene, CDR1 is LGHDT and CDR2 is YNNKEL (reference sequence). The V gene lost 2 bases and the J gene lost 8 bases, with 12 bases spanning the gap. The CDR3 sequence is CASSQKPRGGYTF. CDR3 DNA: TGTGCCAGCAGCCAAAAACCTAGGGGGGGCTACACCTTC.

The chain links TRBV10-2 to TRBJ2-4; D perhaps matches TRBD2 (7 bases). CDR1 and CDR2 from the germline V gene are WSHSY and SAAADI. CDR3 length: 15 residues. The V and J ends lost 8 bases and 2 bases respectively, with 16 bases between them. In DNA form, the CDR3 reads TGCGCCAGCGGGGGCGGGAGAGGGACCAAAAACATTCAGTACTTC. Protein product: CASGGGRGTKNIQYF.

The chain links TRBV24-1 to TRBJ2-1; 8 bases line up with TRBD1. V shed 9 bases, J shed 8 bases, and the junction held 14 bases outside the gene matches. The CDR3 consists of 15 residues. Germline CDR1 KGHDR, CDR2 SFDVKD. CDR3 residues: CATGNDRGGIDEQFF. The CDR3 DNA follows: TGTGCCACCGGTAACGACAGGGGAGGAATCGATGAGCAGTTCTTC.

The chain combines TRBV9 with TRBJ2-1; TRBD2 aligns across 8 bases. Germline-derived CDR1 and CDR2 are SGDLS and YYNGEE. The CDR3 is 16 residues long. V dropped 5 bases and J dropped 6; count of bases not matched to a gene: 13. The CDR3 sequence is CASSSGGDPRRNEQFF. CDR3 DNA sequence: TGTGCCAGCAGTTCGGGGGGGGATCCCCGCCGCAATGAGCAGTTCTTC.

This CDR3 reads CASSIGTGTEAFF. CDR3 sequence (DNA): TGTGCCAGCAGCATTGGGACAGGCACTGAAGCTTTCTTT. V and J are TRBV5-8 and TRBJ1-1; TRBD1 matches 8 bases. Unmatched junction bases numbered 3, after V lost 4 bases and J lost 4 bases. The CDR3 consists of 13 residues. CDR1 is SGHTS and CDR2 is YDEGEE in the germline V gene. The variable domain in full, completed from reference TRBV5-8 and TRBJ1-1, reads EAGVTQSPTHLIKTRGQQATLRCSPISGHTSVYWYQQALGLGLQFLLWYDEGEERNRGNFPPRFSGRQFPNYSSELNVNALELEDSALYLCASSIGTGTEAFFGQGTRLTVV.

The chain uses TRBV3-1 (or the pseudogene TRBV3-2) and TRBJ1-2, with a possible D match to TRBD1 (5 bases). Germline V gives CDR1 LGHDT, CDR2 YNNKEL (reference sequence). Deletions cut 0 bases from V and 14 bases from J, with 13 bases between. The CDR3 covers 12 residues. CDR3: CASSQDPTARTF. CDR3 DNA: TGTGCCAGCAGCCAAGATCCGACAGCGAGGACCTTC.

The chain combines TRBV5-1 with TRBJ2-7; TRBD2 matches 8 bases. CDR1 SGHRS and CDR2 YFSETQ come from the germline V gene. The CDR3 length is 14 residues. The J segment lost 5 bases and the V segment lost 4 bases, leaving 8 bases of the junction unmatched. CDR3 sequence (DNA): TGCGCCAGCAGCCCCCGGGGGGGCCGGGACGAGCAGTACTTC. It is translated as CASSPRGGRDEQYF. The complete variable domain, with remaining parts taken from reference TRBV5-1 and TRBJ2-7, reads KAGVTQTPRYLIKTRGQQVTLSCSPISGHRSVSWYQQTPGQGLQFLFEYFSETQRNKGNFPGRFSGRQFSNSRSEMNVSTLELGDSALYLCASSPRGGRDEQYFGPGTRLTVT.